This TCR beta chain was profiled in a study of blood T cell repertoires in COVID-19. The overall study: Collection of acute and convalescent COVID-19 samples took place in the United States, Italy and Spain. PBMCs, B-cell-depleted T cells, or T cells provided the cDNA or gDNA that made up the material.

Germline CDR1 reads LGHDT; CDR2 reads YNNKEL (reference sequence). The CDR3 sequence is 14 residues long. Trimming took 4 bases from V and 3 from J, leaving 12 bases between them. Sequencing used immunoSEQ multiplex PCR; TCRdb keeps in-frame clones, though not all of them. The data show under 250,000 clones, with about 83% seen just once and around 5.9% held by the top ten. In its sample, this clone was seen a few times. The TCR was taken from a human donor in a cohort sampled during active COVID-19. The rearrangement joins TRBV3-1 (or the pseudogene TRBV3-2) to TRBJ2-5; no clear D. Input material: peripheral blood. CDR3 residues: CASSLASTKETQYF. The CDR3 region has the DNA TGTGCCAGCAGCCTTGCCTCTACGAAAGAGACCCAGTACTTC.